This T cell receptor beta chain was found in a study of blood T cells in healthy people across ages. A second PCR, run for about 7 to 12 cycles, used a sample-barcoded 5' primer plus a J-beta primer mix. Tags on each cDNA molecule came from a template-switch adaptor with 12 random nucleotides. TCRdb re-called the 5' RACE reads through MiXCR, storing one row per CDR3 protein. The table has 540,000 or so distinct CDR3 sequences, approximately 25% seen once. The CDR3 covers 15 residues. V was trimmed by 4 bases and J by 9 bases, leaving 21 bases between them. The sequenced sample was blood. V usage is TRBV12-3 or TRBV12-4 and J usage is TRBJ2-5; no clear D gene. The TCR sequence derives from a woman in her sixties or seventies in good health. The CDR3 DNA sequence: TGTGCCAGCAGTTCCTCTGGACGCCTCCGAAGGGCCCAGTACTTC. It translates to CASSSSGRLRRAQYF.